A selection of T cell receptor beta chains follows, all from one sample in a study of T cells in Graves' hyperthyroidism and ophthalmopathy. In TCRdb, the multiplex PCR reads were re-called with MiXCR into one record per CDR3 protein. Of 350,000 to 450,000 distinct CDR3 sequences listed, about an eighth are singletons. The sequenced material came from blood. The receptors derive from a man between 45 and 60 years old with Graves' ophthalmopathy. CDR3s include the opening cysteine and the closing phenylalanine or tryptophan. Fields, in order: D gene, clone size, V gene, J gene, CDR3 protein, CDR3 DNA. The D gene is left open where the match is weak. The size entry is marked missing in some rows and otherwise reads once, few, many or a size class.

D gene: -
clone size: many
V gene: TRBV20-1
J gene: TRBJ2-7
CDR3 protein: CSARVAGRYEQYF
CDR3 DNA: TGCAGTGCTAGAGTGGCAGGACGATACGAGCAGTACTTC

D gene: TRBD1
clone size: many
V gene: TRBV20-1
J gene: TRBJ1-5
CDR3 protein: CSALSGTGANSNQPQHF
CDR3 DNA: TGCAGTGCTCTCTCCGGGACAGGGGCGAATAGCAATCAGCCCCAGCATTTT

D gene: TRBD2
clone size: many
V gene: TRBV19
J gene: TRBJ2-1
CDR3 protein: CASSTLTSGISYNEQFF
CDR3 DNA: TGTGCCAGTAGTACCCTAACTAGCGGCATTTCCTACAATGAGCAGTTCTTC

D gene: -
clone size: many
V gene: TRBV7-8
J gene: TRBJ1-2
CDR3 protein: CASSTPNAYGYTF
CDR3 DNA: TGTGCCAGCAGCACACCAAACGCCTATGGCTACACCTTC

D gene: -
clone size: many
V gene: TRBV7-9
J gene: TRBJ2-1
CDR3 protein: CASRIYNEQFF
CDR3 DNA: TGTGCCAGCAGAATATACAATGAGCAGTTCTTC

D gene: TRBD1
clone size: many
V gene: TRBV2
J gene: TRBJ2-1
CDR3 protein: CASRDNGQGLYNEQFF
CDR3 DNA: TGTGCCAGCAGGGACAACGGACAGGGGCTCTACAATGAGCAGTTCTTC

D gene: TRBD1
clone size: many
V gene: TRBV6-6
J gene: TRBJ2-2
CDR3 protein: CASSYSTGYKAGELFF
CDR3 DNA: TGTGCCAGCAGTTACTCGACAGGGTATAAGGCCGGGGAGCTGTTTTTT

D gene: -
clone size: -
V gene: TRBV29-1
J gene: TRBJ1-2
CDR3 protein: CSVVLGAPHGYTF
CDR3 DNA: TGCAGCGTTGTTTTGGGGGCCCCTCATGGCTACACCTTC

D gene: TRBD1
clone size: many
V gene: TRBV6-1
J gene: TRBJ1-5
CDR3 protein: CASSPSAGTANQPQHF
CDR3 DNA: TGTGCCAGCAGTCCGAGCGCCGGGACAGCAAATCAGCCCCAGCATTTT

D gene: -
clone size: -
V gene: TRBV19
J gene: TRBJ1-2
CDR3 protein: CASSLAVWASNYGYTF
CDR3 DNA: TGTGCCAGTAGCCTGGCTGTGTGGGCTTCGAACTATGGCTACACCTTC

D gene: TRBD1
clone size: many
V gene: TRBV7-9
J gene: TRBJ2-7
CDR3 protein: CASSFRTGGGYEQYF
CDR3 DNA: TGTGCCAGCAGCTTCCGGACAGGGGGTGGATACGAGCAGTACTTC

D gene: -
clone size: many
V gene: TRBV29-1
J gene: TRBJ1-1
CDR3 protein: CSVSWGGPEAFF
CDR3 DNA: TGCAGCGTAAGCTGGGGTGGTCCTGAAGCTTTCTTT

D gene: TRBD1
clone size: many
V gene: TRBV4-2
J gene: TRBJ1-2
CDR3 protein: CASSQEVDRVDGYTF
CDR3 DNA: TGTGCCAGCAGCCAAGAGGTTGACAGGGTTGACGGCTACACCTTC

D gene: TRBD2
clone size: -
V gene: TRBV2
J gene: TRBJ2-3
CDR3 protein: CASSARGRALLISGDTQYF
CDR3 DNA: TGTGCCAGCAGTGCTCGAGGGAGGGCATTGTTGATTTCTGGAGATACGCAGTATTTT

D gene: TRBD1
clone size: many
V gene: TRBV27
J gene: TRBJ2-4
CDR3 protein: CASRPGGANIQYF
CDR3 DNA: TGTGCCAGCAGACCAGGGGGCGCGAACATTCAGTACTTC

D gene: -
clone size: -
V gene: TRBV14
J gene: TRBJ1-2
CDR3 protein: CASSQTGRSYGYTF
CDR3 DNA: TGTGCCAGCAGCCAAACCGGCCGTAGCTATGGCTACACCTTC

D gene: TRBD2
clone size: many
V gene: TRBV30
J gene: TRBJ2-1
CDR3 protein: CAFQTSGRANHNEQFF
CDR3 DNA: TGTGCCTTCCAGACTAGCGGGAGGGCCAATCACAATGAGCAGTTCTTC

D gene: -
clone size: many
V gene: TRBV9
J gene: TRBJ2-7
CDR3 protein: CASSVEADSYEQYF
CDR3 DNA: TGTGCCAGCAGCGTAGAGGCAGATTCCTACGAGCAGTACTTC

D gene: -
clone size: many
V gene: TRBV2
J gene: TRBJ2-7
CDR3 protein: CASRGDLYEQYF
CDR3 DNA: TGTGCCAGCAGGGGAGATCTTTACGAGCAGTACTTC

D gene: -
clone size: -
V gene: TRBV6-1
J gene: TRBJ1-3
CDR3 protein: CASSERVAGGNTIYF
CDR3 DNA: TGTGCCAGCAGTGAAAGGGTGGCGGGGGGAAACACCATATATTTT

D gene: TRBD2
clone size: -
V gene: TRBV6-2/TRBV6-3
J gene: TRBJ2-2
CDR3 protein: CASSYGTSGEWTGELFF
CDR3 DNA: TGTGCCAGCAGTTACGGGACTAGCGGAGAGTGGACCGGGGAGCTGTTTTTT

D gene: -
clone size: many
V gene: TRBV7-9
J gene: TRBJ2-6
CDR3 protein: CASSSQAGANVLTF
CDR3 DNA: TGTGCCAGCAGCTCCCAGGCCGGGGCCAACGTCCTGACTTTC

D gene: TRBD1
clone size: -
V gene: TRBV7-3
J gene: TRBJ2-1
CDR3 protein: CASRGDRGGEQFF
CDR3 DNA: TGTGCCAGCAGAGGGGACAGGGGGGGCGAGCAGTTCTTC

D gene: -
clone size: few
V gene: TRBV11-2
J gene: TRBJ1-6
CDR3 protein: CASRTDPNSPLHF
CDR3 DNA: TGTGCCAGCAGAACCGACCCGAATTCACCCCTCCACTTT

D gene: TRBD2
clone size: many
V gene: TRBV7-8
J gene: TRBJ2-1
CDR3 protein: CASSPEILAGRNNEQFF
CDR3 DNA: TGTGCCAGCAGCCCCGAGATACTAGCGGGGCGGAACAATGAGCAGTTCTTC

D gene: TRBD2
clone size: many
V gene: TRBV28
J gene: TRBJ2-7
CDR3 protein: CASSVSGRESYEQYF
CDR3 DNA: TGTGCCAGCAGTGTTAGCGGGAGAGAGTCCTACGAGCAGTACTTC

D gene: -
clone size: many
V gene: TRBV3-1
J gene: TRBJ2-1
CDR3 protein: CASRGTGTYNEQFF
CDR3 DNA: TGTGCCAGCAGAGGGACGGGAACCTACAATGAGCAGTTCTTC

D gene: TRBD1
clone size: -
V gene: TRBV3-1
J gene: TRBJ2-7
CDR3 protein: CASSQGTGLVEQYF
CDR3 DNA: TGTGCCAGCAGCCAAGGGACAGGGTTAGTCGAGCAGTACTTC

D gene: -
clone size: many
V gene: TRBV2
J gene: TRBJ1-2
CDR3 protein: CASRLLNYGYTF
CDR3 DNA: TGTGCCAGCAGACTCTTAAACTATGGCTACACCTTC

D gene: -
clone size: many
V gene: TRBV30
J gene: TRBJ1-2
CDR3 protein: CAWGLGGLYGYTF
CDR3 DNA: TGTGCCTGGGGCCTCGGGGGATTATATGGCTACACCTTC

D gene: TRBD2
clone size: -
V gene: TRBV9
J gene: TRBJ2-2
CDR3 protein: CASSSSGGTHTGELFF
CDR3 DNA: TGTGCCAGCAGCTCTAGCGGTGGGACGCACACCGGGGAGCTGTTTTTT

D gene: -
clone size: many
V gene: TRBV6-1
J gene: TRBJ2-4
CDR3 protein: CASRTHEGAKNIQYF
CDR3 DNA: TGTGCCAGCAGGACCCACGAGGGAGCCAAAAACATTCAGTACTTC

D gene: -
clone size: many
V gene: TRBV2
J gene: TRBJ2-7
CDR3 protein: CASSERRLYEQYF
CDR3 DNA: TGTGCCAGCAGTGAACGGAGACTCTACGAGCAGTACTTC

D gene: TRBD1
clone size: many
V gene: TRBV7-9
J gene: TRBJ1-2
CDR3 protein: CASSLLGIQGLDYTF
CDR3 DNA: TGTGCCAGCAGCTTATTGGGGATACAGGGGCTTGACTACACCTTC

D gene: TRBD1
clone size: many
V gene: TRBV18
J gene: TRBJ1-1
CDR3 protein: CASSLTPGQGFTEAFF
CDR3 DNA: TGTGCCAGCTCACTAACACCGGGACAGGGGTTCACTGAAGCTTTCTTT

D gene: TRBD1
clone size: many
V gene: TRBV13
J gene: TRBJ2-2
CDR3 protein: CASSRQGASGELFF
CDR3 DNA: TGTGCCAGCAGCCGACAGGGGGCGTCCGGGGAGCTGTTTTTT

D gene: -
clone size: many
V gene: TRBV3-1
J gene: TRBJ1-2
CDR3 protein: CAVSQSGGIGYTF
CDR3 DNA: TGTGCCGTTAGTCAATCGGGGGGCATAGGCTACACCTTC

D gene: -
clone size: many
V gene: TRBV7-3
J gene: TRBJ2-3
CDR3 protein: CASSSSQSSSPQYF
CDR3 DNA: TGTGCCAGCAGCTCCTCACAATCTAGCAGTCCGCAGTATTTT

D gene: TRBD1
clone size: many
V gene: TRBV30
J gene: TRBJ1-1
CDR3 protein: CASEFGTGNGGTEAFF
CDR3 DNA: TGTGCCTCGGAGTTTGGGACAGGCAACGGGGGCACTGAAGCTTTCTTT

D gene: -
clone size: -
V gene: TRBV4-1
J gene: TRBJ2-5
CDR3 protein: CASSQTGALVETQYF
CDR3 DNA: TGCGCCAGCAGCCAGACCGGGGCCCTTGTAGAGACCCAGTACTTC

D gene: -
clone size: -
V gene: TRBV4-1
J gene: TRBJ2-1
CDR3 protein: CASSQYTDEQFF
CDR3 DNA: TGCGCCAGCAGCCAATACACAGATGAGCAGTTCTTC

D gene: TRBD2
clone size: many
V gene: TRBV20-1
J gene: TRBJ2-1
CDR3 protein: CSARGAGGPNNEQFF
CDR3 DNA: TGCAGTGCTAGAGGAGCGGGAGGGCCCAACAATGAGCAGTTCTTC

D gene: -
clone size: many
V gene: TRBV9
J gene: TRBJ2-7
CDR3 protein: CASSVAGGRPYEQYF
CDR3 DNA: TGTGCCAGCAGCGTAGCAGGCGGACGGCCCTACGAGCAGTACTTC

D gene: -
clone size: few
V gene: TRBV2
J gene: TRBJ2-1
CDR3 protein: CASRTTSSSYNEQFF
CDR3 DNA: TGTGCCAGCAGGACAACTAGTTCGTCCTACAATGAGCAGTTCTTC

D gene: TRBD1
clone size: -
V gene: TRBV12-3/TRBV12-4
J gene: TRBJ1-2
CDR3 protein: CASSLKGTGDGYTF
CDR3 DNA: TGTGCCAGCAGTTTAAAAGGGACAGGTGATGGCTACACCTTC

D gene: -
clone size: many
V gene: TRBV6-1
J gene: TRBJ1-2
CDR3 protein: CASRDYYGYTF
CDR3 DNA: TGTGCCAGCCGGGATTACTATGGCTACACCTTC

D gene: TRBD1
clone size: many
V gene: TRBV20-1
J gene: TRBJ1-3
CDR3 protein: CSARGTGPLSGNTIYF
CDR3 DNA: TGCAGTGCTAGAGGGACAGGTCCACTCTCTGGAAACACCATATATTTT

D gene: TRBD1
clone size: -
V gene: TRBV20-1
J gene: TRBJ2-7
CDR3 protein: CSARAIGGQDEQYF
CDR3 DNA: TGCAGTGCTAGAGCGATAGGGGGACAGGACGAGCAGTACTTC

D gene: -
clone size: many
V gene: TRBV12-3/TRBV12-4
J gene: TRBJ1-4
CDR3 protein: CASSLTTLNEKLFF
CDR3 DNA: TGTGCCAGCAGTTTGACTACTCTTAATGAAAAACTGTTTTTT

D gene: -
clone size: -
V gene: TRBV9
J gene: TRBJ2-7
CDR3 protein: CASSEGVGASGPYEQYF
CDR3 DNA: TGTGCCAGCAGCGAGGGGGTCGGGGCTAGCGGACCGTACGAGCAGTACTTC

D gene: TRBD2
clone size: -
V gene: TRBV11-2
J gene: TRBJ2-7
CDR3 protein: CASSTGLAGGGCNEQYF
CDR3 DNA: TGTGCCAGCAGCACCGGACTAGCGGGAGGGGGTTGTAACGAGCAGTACTTC

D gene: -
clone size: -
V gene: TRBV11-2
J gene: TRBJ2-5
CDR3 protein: CASSPTQGWGETQYF
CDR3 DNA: TGTGCCAGCAGCCCCACACAGGGATGGGGGGAGACCCAGTACTTC

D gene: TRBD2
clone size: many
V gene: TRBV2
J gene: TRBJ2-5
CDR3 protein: CASSGEGGPAETQYF
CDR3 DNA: TGTGCCAGCAGTGGGGAGGGAGGGCCCGCCGAGACCCAGTACTTC

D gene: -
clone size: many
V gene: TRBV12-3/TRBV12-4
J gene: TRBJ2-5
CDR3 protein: CASKSQGTAETQYF
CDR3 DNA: TGTGCCAGCAAATCCCAGGGGACGGCGGAGACCCAGTACTTC

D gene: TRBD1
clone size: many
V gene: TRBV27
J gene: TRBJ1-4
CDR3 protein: CASSSRTGPNEKLFF
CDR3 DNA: TGTGCCAGCAGTTCACGGACAGGGCCTAATGAAAAACTGTTTTTT

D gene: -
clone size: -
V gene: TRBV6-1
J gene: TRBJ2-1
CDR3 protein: CASSRNRELSYNEQFF
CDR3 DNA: TGTGCCAGCAGTAGAAACCGGGAACTCTCCTACAATGAGCAGTTCTTC

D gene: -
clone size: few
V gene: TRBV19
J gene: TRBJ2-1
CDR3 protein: CASTHKPGPYNEQFF
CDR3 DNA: TGTGCCAGTACCCATAAACCTGGGCCCTACAATGAGCAGTTCTTC

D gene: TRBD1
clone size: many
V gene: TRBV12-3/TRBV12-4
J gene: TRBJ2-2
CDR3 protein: CASSWGQVAGELFF
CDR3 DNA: TGTGCCAGCAGTTGGGGACAGGTGGCCGGGGAGCTGTTTTTT

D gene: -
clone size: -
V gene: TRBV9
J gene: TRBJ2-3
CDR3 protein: CASSADPGTDTQYF
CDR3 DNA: TGTGCCAGCAGCGCGGATCCCGGCACAGATACGCAGTATTTT